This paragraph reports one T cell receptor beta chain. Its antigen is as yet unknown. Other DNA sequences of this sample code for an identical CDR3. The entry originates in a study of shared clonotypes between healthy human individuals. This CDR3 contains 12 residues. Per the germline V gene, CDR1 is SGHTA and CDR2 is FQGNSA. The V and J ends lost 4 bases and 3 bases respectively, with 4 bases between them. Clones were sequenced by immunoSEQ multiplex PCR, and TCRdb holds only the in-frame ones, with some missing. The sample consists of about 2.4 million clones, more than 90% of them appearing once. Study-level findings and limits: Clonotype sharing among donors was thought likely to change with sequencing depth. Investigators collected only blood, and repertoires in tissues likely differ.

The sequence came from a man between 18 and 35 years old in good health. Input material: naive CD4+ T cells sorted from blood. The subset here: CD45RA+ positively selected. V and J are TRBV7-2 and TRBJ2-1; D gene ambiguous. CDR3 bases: TGTGCCAGCAGCTCTTTCTACAATGAGCAGTTCTTC. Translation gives CASSSFYNEQFF.